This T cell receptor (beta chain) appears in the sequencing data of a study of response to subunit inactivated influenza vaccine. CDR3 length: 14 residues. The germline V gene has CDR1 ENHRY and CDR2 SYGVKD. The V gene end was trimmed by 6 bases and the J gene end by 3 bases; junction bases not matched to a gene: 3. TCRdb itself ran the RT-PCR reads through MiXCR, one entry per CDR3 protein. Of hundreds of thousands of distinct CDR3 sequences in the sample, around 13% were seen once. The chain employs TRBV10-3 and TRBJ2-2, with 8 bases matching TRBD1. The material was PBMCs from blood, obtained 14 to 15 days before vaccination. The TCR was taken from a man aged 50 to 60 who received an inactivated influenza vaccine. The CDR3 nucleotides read TGTGCCATCAGGACAGGGGCGGACACCGGGGAGCTGTTTTTT. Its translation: CAIRTGADTGELFF.